This TCR beta chain was recorded in a study of cytomegalovirus exposure and HLA in healthy donors. Both 60 Vbeta primers and 13 Jbeta primers went into the PCR. TCRdb's table, derived via immunoSEQ multiplex PCR, lists solely in-frame clones and lacks some. The repertoire holds 150,000 to 200,000 clones, with approximately 80% as singletons. CDR1 and CDR2 from the germline V gene are SGHDN and FVKESK. Germline trimming cut 4 bases from V and 4 bases from J; bases unmatched to any gene: 14. The CDR3 runs 18 residues. This clone was recorded a few times. Antigen unknown. General observations from the study: In a later analysis, specific HLA alleles were associated with 15,000 or so TCR beta sequences at a 0.05 false discovery rate. TCR beta sequences reportedly predicted most subjects' HLA-A and HLA-B alleles accurately. 87-base-pair reads could not separate some V segments, including TRBV6-2 and TRBV6-3.

Sequencing input: PBMCs. The J gene is TRBJ2-2, the V gene TRBV14; 8 nucleotides align to TRBD2. The source is a male donor in good health and CMV-seropositive. The CDR3 nucleotides are TGTGCCAGCAGCCCCCGTCGGACAGCGGGAGAAACCACCGGGGAGCTGTTTTTT. This gives the protein CASSPRRTAGETTGELFF.